The 20 T cell receptor beta chains listed next were all sequenced from one sample in a study of technical replicates of blood from several donors. Method: immunoSEQ multiplex PCR; TCRdb's copy keeps in-frame clones and lacks some. The sample lists some 90,000 clones, about 95% occurring once. The sequenced sample was T cells isolated from PBMCs. The receptor set was obtained from a human donor in good health.

The chain combines TRBV28 with TRBJ2-7, with D tentatively TRBD1 (5 bases). This CDR3 spans 16 amino acids. CDR1 and CDR2 (germline): MDHEN, SYDVKM. Trimming stripped 5 bases from V and 0 bases from J, with 17 bases between. CDR3 in DNA: TGTGCCAGCAGTCTGCGTAGGGGATTTAGCTCCTACGAGCAGTACTTC. It yields the protein CASSLRRGFSSYEQYF.

The chain combines TRBV27 with TRBJ2-5; 9 positions match TRBD1. Germline values: CDR1 MNHEY, CDR2 SMNVEV (reference sequence). Unmatched junction bases numbered 6, after V lost 2 bases and J lost 5 bases. This CDR3 region has 15 residues. CDR3 in DNA: TGTGCCAGCAGTTTAGGGACAGGGACTTCGGAGACCCAGTACTTC. This translates into CASSLGTGTSETQYF.

The chain carries TRBV20-1 and TRBJ1-1; D gene uncertain. From germline, CDR1 is DFQATT and CDR2 SNEGSKA (reference sequence). Trimming took off 5 bases at V and 10 bases at J, with 14 bases between the two ends. The CDR3 has 11 residues. For the CDR3, the DNA is TGCAGTGCTTCCCAGAGGAGGGTAGCTTTCTTT. It specifies CSASQRRVAFF.

The chain recombines TRBV15 with TRBJ1-1, with no clear D. Looked up from germline, CDR1 is LNHNV and CDR2 is YYDKDF (reference sequence). The CDR3 has 15 amino acids. V lost 0 bases to trimming and J lost 3 bases, with 11 bases between them. The DNA for the CDR3 is TGTGCCACCAGCAGAGAGTCGGGGATGCACACTGAAGCTTTCTTT. The encoded protein is CATSRESGMHTEAFF. Looking up the rest from reference TRBV15 and TRBJ1-1 gives the full variable domain: DAMVIQNPRYQVTQFGKPVTLSCSQTLNHNVMYWYQQKSSQAPKLLFHYYDKDFNNEADTPDNFQSRRPNTSFCFLDIRSPGLGDTAMYLCATSRESGMHTEAFFGQGTRLTVV.

The CDR3 sequence is CASSLSLAWEWDRLEQPQHF. In DNA form, the CDR3 reads TGTGCCAGCAGTTTATCGTTGGCGTGGGAGTGGGACAGGTTGGAACAGCCCCAGCATTTT. The rearrangement links TRBV27 to TRBJ1-5; TRBD1 aligns across 8 bases. Trimming removed 0 bases from V and 7 bases from J; junction bases left unmatched: 20. The germline V gene has CDR1 MNHEY and CDR2 SMNVEV (reference sequence). The CDR3 has 20 residues.

J is TRBJ1-3 and V is TRBV9; a weak D match, TRBD1 (6 bases). Germline CDR1 reads SGDLS; CDR2 reads YYNGEE. The germline V and J ends were trimmed by 3 bases and 1 base, with 8 bases remaining between them. There are 14 residues in the CDR3. CDR3 coding DNA: TGTGCCAGCAGCGGAGGGACATCTGGAAACACCATATATTTT. It codes for CASSGGTSGNTIYF.

The chain employs TRBV7-9 and TRBJ1-5; possible D gene TRBD1, 5 bases. This CDR3 region has 12 residues. V was cut by 8 bases and J by 7 bases, with 12 bases left in between. CDR1 and CDR2 from the germline V gene are SEHNR and FQNEAQ (reference sequence). The CDR3 sequence: CASGTRGQPQHF. The CDR3, as DNA: TGTGCCAGCGGTACACGGGGGCAGCCCCAGCATTTT.

V is TRBV16 and J is TRBJ2-7; TRBD2 aligns across 7 bases. The CDR3 sequence is 14 residues long. The germline gives CDR1 KGHSY, CDR2 FQNENV. With 4 bases clipped from V and 0 bases from J, the junction kept 3 bases outside the gene matches. The CDR3 nucleotides read TGTGCCAGCAGCCCGGGACTATCCTCCTACGAGCAGTACTTC. As protein: CASSPGLSSYEQYF.

The gene calls are TRBV7-9 and TRBJ2-3, with D possibly TRBD2 on 5 matching bases. The CDR3 sequence is 12 residues long. The V and J ends lost 6 bases and 5 bases respectively, with 9 bases between them. The V gene's germline CDR1 is SEHNR and CDR2 FQNEAQ (reference sequence). Written as DNA, the CDR3 is TGTGCCAGCAGTCAGCGGCTAGATACGCAGTATTTT. Residues: CASSQRLDTQYF. Full variable domain (missing parts from reference TRBV7-9 and TRBJ2-3): DTGVSQNPRHKITKRGQNVTFRCDPISEHNRLYWYRQTLGQGPEFLTYFQNEAQLEKSRLLSDRFSAERPKGSFSTLEIQRTEQGDSAMYLCASSQRLDTQYFGPGTRLTVL.

This clone came up once. This rearrangement joins TRBV4-2 to TRBJ1-5; perhaps TRBD1 as D (6 bases). This CDR3 comprises 18 residues. V lost 2 bases, J lost 5 bases, and 22 bases lay in between. The germline V gene has CDR1 LGHNA and CDR2 YNFKEQ. The CDR3 sequence is CASSQPQGQGSFHQPQHF. CDR3 bases: TGTGCCAGCAGCCAACCTCAGGGGCAGGGAAGTTTCCATCAGCCCCAGCATTTT.

The rearrangement links TRBV11-2 to TRBJ1-5, with D possibly being TRBD1 (5 bases). With 1 base removed from V and 0 bases from J, the gap between germline ends came to 13 bases. The CDR3 has 17 amino acids. Germline V gene data show CDR1 as SGHAT and CDR2 as FQNNGV. The CDR3 DNA reads as TGTGCCAGCAGCTTAGGGGGGGGAGGCTATAGCAATCAGCCCCAGCATTTT. It encodes CASSLGGGGYSNQPQHF.

Written as DNA, the CDR3 is TGTGCCAGCAGCGGAAGAAGGCTAGCGGACTACTACAATGAGCAGTTCTTC. As protein: CASSGRRLADYYNEQFF. V gene TRBV9 combines with J gene TRBJ2-1, with TRBD2 identical over 7 bases. The CDR3 is 17 residues long. CDR1 SGDLS and CDR2 YYNGEE come from the germline V gene. Losses at the gene ends were 3 bases for V and 3 bases for J; bases not matched to a gene: 12. The variable domain in full, completed from reference TRBV9 and TRBJ2-1, reads DSGVTQTPKHLITATGQRVTLRCSPRSGDLSVYWYQQSLDQGLQFLIQYYNGEERAKGNILERFSAQQFPDLHSELNLSSLELGDSALYFCASSGRRLADYYNEQFFGPGTRLTVL.

The chain employs TRBV7-3 and TRBJ2-1; possible D gene TRBD2, 6 bases. The CDR3 has 16 amino acids. Trimming took off 6 bases at V and 2 bases at J, with 17 bases between the two ends. From germline, CDR1 is SGHTA and CDR2 FQGTGA. The CDR3 bases are TGTGCCAGCAGTTATTCTATCGGGGGTACCTACAATGAGCAGTTCTTC. Its translation is CASSYSIGGTYNEQFF.

This clone was found once. The chain uses TRBV2 and TRBJ2-2; D is ambiguous. V was clipped by 10 bases and J by 5 bases, with 17 bases between them. The germline V gene encodes CDR1 SNHLY and CDR2 FYNNEI. This CDR3 has 14 residues. This CDR3 reads CATRKLKSTGELFF. CDR3 DNA sequence: TGTGCCACGAGAAAACTGAAGAGTACCGGGGAGCTGTTTTTT.

This chain connects TRBV15 to TRBJ2-5, with 9 bases fitting TRBD1. The J call may be wrong; the DNA end is better matched by TRBJ2-7. The CDR3 has 16 amino acids. In germline, CDR1 is LNHNV, CDR2 YYDKDF (reference sequence). The DNA of the CDR3 is TGTGCCACCAGTTCAGAGAGGGGACAGGGTCTATACGAGCAGTACTTC. Its translation is CATSSERGQGLYEQYF.

This clone is a singleton in its sample. This chain uses TRBV10-1 with TRBJ2-3; D might be TRBD1 (6 bases). The CDR3 extends over 15 amino acids. V lost 5 bases and J 3 bases, leaving 15 bases between the germline ends. Germline V gives CDR1 WNHNN, CDR2 SYGVQD (reference sequence). CDR3 nucleotide sequence: TGCGCCAGCAGTCTGAGCGGAACAGGGACAGATACGCAGTATTTT. Protein product: CASSLSGTGTDTQYF.

This clone was picked up one time. V gene TRBV29-1 combines with J gene TRBJ1-2; D unresolved. Per germline, CDR1 SQVTM and CDR2 ANQGSEA. Trimming pared 7 bases from V and 5 bases from J, leaving 5 bases between. The CDR3 covers 9 residues. As DNA, the CDR3 is TGCAGCGGCGATTATGGCTACACCTTC. As protein: CSGDYGYTF.

This chain connects TRBV14 to TRBJ2-4; D might be TRBD2 (7 bases). Germline V lookup: CDR1 SGHDN, CDR2 FVKESK. This CDR3 spans 15 amino acids. The V end lost 2 bases, the J end lost 12 bases, and 20 bases lay between the germline ends. The CDR3 reads CASSQIEGWGGGQYF. The CDR3 bases are TGTGCCAGCAGCCAAATTGAGGGTTGGGGAGGGGGTCAGTACTTC.

The chain recombines TRBV5-1 with TRBJ2-5; 12 bases fit TRBD2. Losses at the gene ends were 3 bases for V and 4 bases for J; bases not matched to a gene: 10. The germline V gene has CDR1 SGHRS and CDR2 YFSETQ. The CDR3 sequence is 17 residues long. The CDR3 DNA reads as TGCGCCAGCAGCTCCCCCTCACCGGGACTAGCGGGAGAGACCCAGTACTTC. Protein sequence: CASSSPSPGLAGETQYF.

This chain joins TRBV2 and TRBJ1-5; 9 nucleotides match TRBD1. The CDR3 covers 16 residues. Trimming removed 7 bases from V and 6 bases from J; junction bases left unmatched: 13. CDR1 SNHLY and CDR2 FYNNEI come from the germline V gene. The CDR3 bases are TGTGCCAGCACCCCGGGTACGACAGGGGGGGGTCAGCCCCAGCATTTT. Translation: CASTPGTTGGGQPQHF.